Each of the 11 T cell receptor beta chains below was sequenced from the same sample in a study of shared clonotypes between healthy human individuals. Sequenced by immunoSEQ multiplex PCR; TCRdb stores in-frame clones only, minus some. The table has approximately 1.5 million clones, about 98.5% seen once. Sequenced input: naive CD4+ T cells sorted from blood. The sample's subset: CD45RA+ positively selected. Receptors originate from a man younger than 45 in good health.

In nucleotides, the CDR3 is TGTGCCAGCAGCGAAGGGGCCTATGGCTACACCTTC. It is translated as CASSEGAYGYTF. This chain uses TRBV5-6 with TRBJ1-2; D might be TRBD1 (5 bases). The CDR3 loop spans 12 amino acids. Looked up from germline, CDR1 is SGHDT and CDR2 is YYEEEE. With 4 bases removed from V and 4 bases from J, the gap between germline ends came to 8 bases.

V is TRBV5-1 and J is TRBJ2-7, with 15 bases identical to TRBD2. Unmatched junction bases numbered 8, after V lost 4 bases and J lost 3 bases. From germline, CDR1 is SGHRS and CDR2 YFSETQ. The length of the CDR3 is 17 residues. CDR3 DNA sequence: TGCGCCAGCAGCCCGGGACTAGCGGGAGGCCCCAACTACGAGCAGTACTTC. This gives the protein CASSPGLAGGPNYEQYF.

The chain links TRBV6-1 to TRBJ2-5; D gene ambiguous. CDR3 length: 17 amino acids. Germline V CDR1 and CDR2: MNHNS, SASEGT. Between the trimmed V and J ends, which lost 0 bases and 2 bases, there was a span of 16 bases. The CDR3 here is CASSEASFSVGQETQYF. In DNA, the CDR3 is TGTGCCAGCAGTGAAGCCTCCTTTTCTGTAGGGCAAGAGACCCAGTACTTC.

The V call is TRBV6-1, the J call TRBJ2-5; D may be TRBD2 (5 bases). V lost 10 bases and J 5 bases, leaving 17 bases between the germline ends. The CDR3 is 13 amino acids. The V gene's germline CDR1 is MNHNS and CDR2 SASEGT. The chain's CDR3 is CATLGRTYETQYF. The CDR3 DNA reads as TGTGCCACCTTAGGTCGGACTTATGAGACCCAGTACTTC.

J is TRBJ1-2 and V is TRBV2; 8 bases match TRBD1. Trimming at V came to 4 bases and at J to 5 bases, leaving 12 bases not matched to a gene. This CDR3 has 16 amino acids. From germline, CDR1 is SNHLY and CDR2 FYNNEI. The CDR3 is CASSGIDRGLRYGYTF. The CDR3 DNA reads TGTGCCAGCAGTGGTATTGACAGGGGACTTAGGTATGGCTACACCTTC.

V and J are TRBV9 and TRBJ2-7; D is unclear. CDR1 and CDR2 from the germline V gene are SGDLS and YYNGEE. Trimming took 2 bases from V and 6 from J, leaving 12 bases between them. The CDR3 is 13 residues long. The CDR3 loop reads CASSVSSVGEQYF. CDR3 in DNA: TGTGCCAGCAGCGTGTCTAGTGTCGGCGAGCAGTACTTC.

The gene calls are TRBV18 and TRBJ1-2; the match to TRBD1 covers 7 bases. Germline CDR1 reads KGHSH; CDR2 reads LQKENI. CDR3 length: 15 amino acids. Losses at the gene ends were 2 bases for V and 1 base for J; bases not matched to a gene: 4. CDR3 DNA: TGTGCCAGCTCACCAGTACAGGGGAATAACTATGGCTACACCTTC. This translates into CASSPVQGNNYGYTF.

This chain joins TRBV6-5 and TRBJ2-1, with no clear D. The germline V gene encodes CDR1 MNHEY and CDR2 SVGAGI. The CDR3 covers 15 residues. V lost 0 bases and J lost 3, with 9 bases in between. In nucleotides, the CDR3 is TGTGCCAGCAGTTACTCGAGGCTAGTCTACAATGAGCAGTTCTTC. Its translation is CASSYSRLVYNEQFF.

The V call is TRBV2, the J call TRBJ1-2; a possible D gene is TRBD1 (5 bases). Germline-derived CDR1 and CDR2 are SNHLY and FYNNEI. CDR3 length: 14 residues. V shed 8 bases and J shed 7 bases, with 20 bases lying between them. DNA for the CDR3: TGTGCCAGCTCTGAAAGAGGGACGGGCTCTGGCTACACCTTC. Its translation: CASSERGTGSGYTF.

The CDR3 spells CAWNPGVGTQPQHF. For the CDR3, the DNA is TGTGCCTGGAATCCGGGGGTTGGGACTCAGCCCCAGCATTTT. The J gene is TRBJ1-5, the V gene TRBV30, with D maybe TRBD1 (5 bases). The CDR3 spans 14 residues. V was shortened by 4 bases and J by 6 bases, with 16 bases between the two germline ends. Germline CDR1 is GTSNPN and CDR2 is SVGIG (reference sequence).

This chain connects TRBV29-1 to TRBJ2-5; the D is unclear. The CDR3 sequence is 13 residues long. The germline gives CDR1 SQVTM, CDR2 ANQGSEA. V was clipped by 6 bases and J by 2 bases, with 13 bases between them. CDR3 sequence reads: CSVLHPGQETQYF. CDR3 nucleotides: TGCAGCGTGCTTCACCCCGGGCAAGAGACCCAGTACTTC. Full variable domain (remainder filled in from reference TRBV29-1 and TRBJ2-5): SAVISQKPSRDICQRGTSLTIQCQVDSQVTMMFWYRQQPGQSLTLIATANQGSEATYESGFVIDKFPISRPNLTFSTLTVSNMSPEDSSIYLCSVLHPGQETQYFGPGTRLLVL.